This TCR beta chain was captured by sequencing in a study of blood T cell repertoires in COVID-19. Study background: PBMCs, B-cell-depleted T cells, or T cells provided the cDNA or gDNA that made up the material.

The Seattle patients joined while their infection was active and were tracked longitudinally afterward. Measured with immunoSEQ multiplex PCR; TCRdb has only the in-frame clones, and not every one. The repertoire includes 200,000 to 250,000 clones, about 90% of them detected once, and approximately 0.77% sits in the top ten. V gave up 1 base and J gave up 2 bases; unmatched junction bases: 3. The CDR3 covers 16 residues. Germline CDR1 SGHDT, CDR2 YYEEEE. The chain is built from TRBV5-6 and TRBJ2-6; the match to TRBD1 covers 7 bases. The clonotype comes from a man aged 55 to 70 with COVID-19, enrolled during active disease. The source material was peripheral blood. In DNA form, the CDR3 reads TGTGCCAGCAGCTTGCCCGACAGGGCTGGGGCCAACGTCCTGACTTTC. It codes for CASSLPDRAGANVLTF. The entire variable domain, with the rest obtained from reference TRBV5-6 and TRBJ2-6, is as follows: DAGVTQSPTHLIKTRGQQVTLRCSPKSGHDTVSWYQQALGQGPQFIFQYYEEEERQRGNFPDRFSGHQFPNYSSELNVNALLLGDSALYLCASSLPDRAGANVLTFGAGSRLTVL.